Shown below are 4 T cell receptor beta chains from a single sample sequenced in a study of OX40 agonist ivuxolimab in advanced cancers. Repertoires were generated with immunoSEQ multiplex PCR, while TCRdb's copy carries only in-frame clones and drops some. The sample holds just over 60,000 clones, approximately 90% seen once. The sample here was CD4+ or CD8+ T cells sorted from blood, taken in a trial of the OX40 agonist ivuxolimab. The source of these receptors is an adult with an advanced solid tumor such as melanoma, head and neck, liver or kidney cancer.

J is TRBJ2-7 and V is TRBV9; tentatively, D is TRBD1 (5 bases). The CDR3 extends over 15 amino acids. Germline V lookup: CDR1 SGDLS, CDR2 YYNGEE. Trimming left V 0 bases short and J 2 bases short, with 12 bases between. The CDR3 DNA reads as TGTGCCAGCAGCGTAGATCAGGCAGGGCCCTACGAGCAGTACTTC. Amino acid sequence: CASSVDQAGPYEQYF.

The V call is TRBV5-1, the J call TRBJ2-7; 12 bases match TRBD1. The CDR3 has 15 residues. The trim removed 5 bases at V and 4 bases at J, leaving 7 bases unmatched. Germline CDR1 is SGHRS and CDR2 is YFSETQ. The CDR3 sequence is CASRPGTGGMYEQYF. The CDR3 coding sequence is TGCGCCAGCAGGCCCGGGACAGGGGGCATGTACGAGCAGTACTTC.

Only one count was recorded for this clone. The genes are TRBV9 and TRBJ1-6; TRBD1 aligns across 7 bases. Germline values: CDR1 SGDLS, CDR2 YYNGEE. V gave up 3 bases and J gave up 10 bases; unmatched junction bases: 7. The CDR3 is 14 amino acids. The CDR3 nucleotides are TGTGCCAGCAGCGCGCGGGACAGTTTCTCACCCCTCCACTTT. This encodes CASSARDSFSPLHF.

This clone was seen more than once but under ten times. The chain uses TRBV15 and TRBJ2-5; D perhaps matches TRBD1 (6 bases). This CDR3 region has 16 residues. The ends were cut back, 0 bases at V and 5 bases at J, with 16 bases in the middle. The germline CDR1 and CDR2 sequences are LNHNV and YYDKDF (reference sequence). CDR3: CATSRDRIQGVETQYF. CDR3 in DNA: TGTGCCACCAGCAGAGATCGGATACAGGGAGTCGAGACCCAGTACTTC.